Listed below are T cell receptor beta chains from one sample, sequenced in a study of cytomegalovirus exposure and HLA in healthy donors. Here immunoSEQ multiplex PCR was the method, and the copy in TCRdb shows in-frame clones only, minus some. In the table there are approximately 220,000 clones, about 74% of which are singletons. Sequencing used PBMCs. These TCRs come from a man aged 40-49 years in good health and CMV-seronegative. Both conserved end residues are part of each CDR3.

V,J,CDR3
TRBV19,TRBJ1-5,CASNQDRGGNQPQHF
TRBV29-1,TRBJ2-5,CSVGPGFLRETQYF
TRBV10-3,TRBJ1-1,CATQREGNTEAFF
TRBV7-8,TRBJ2-1,CASSLSGGVRVKQFF
TRBV27,TRBJ2-7,CASSFGDSLRDEQYF
TRBV5-1,TRBJ2-5,CASSFGQGGSKGETQYF
TRBV5-6,TRBJ2-7,CASSPRGLAETPTYEQYF
TRBV28,TRBJ2-7,CASSSLAGGPYEQYF
TRBV15,TRBJ2-7,CATRQAGLSEQYF
TRBV7-9,TRBJ2-7,CASRQETNEQYF
TRBV6-5,TRBJ1-1,CASSYGGARGTEAFF
TRBV7-9,TRBJ2-5,CSSSPPSVEGTQYF
TRBV5-6,TRBJ2-1,CASSRRLTYNEQFF
TRBV10-3,TRBJ2-6,CAISEFRRGSPGANVLTF
TRBV19,TRBJ1-5,CASSIDRDKPQHF
TRBV27,TRBJ1-5,CASSLIGPGQRGNQPQHF
TRBV2,TRBJ2-1,CAGGQGYNEQFF
TRBV21-1,TRBJ1-2,CASTPGLRGRIYGYTF
TRBV7-9,TRBJ2-6,CASSFSVSGANVLTF
TRBV4-1,TRBJ1-4,CASSPGLIDRANEKLFF
TRBV9,TRBJ2-2,CASSGRTSSAGELFF
TRBV2,TRBJ2-7,CASSDNTHEQYF
TRBV7-2,TRBJ2-5,CASSLQRYQETQYF
TRBV7-2,TRBJ2-3,CASSPRDRGRGDTQYF
TRBV19,TRBJ1-1,CASSVGANTEAFF
TRBV15,TRBJ2-3,CATSVMAGSTQYF
TRBV5-4,TRBJ2-7,CASSLGGLAGAPEKYF
TRBV19,TRBJ2-2,CASSIPTSGGPGELFF
TRBV19,TRBJ1-1,CASTAGVGAVNTEAFF
TRBV29-1,TRBJ2-7,CSVPGTDYEQYF
TRBV4-1,TRBJ1-2,CASSQGEQGVNGYTF
TRBV7-8,TRBJ2-7,CASSLALAGSYEQYF
TRBV5-1,TRBJ2-3,CASNATGTSGVDTQYF
TRBV29-1,TRBJ2-3,CSVEWPGLAGITDTQYF
TRBV4-2,TRBJ2-2,CASSQAGGDTGELFF
TRBV6-1,TRBJ1-3,CASSEPYRSSGNTIYF
TRBV10-3,TRBJ1-1,CAISESDRDTEAFF
TRBV6-4,TRBJ1-1,CASRLLGGSTEAFF
TRBV6-5,TRBJ2-7,CASSYAGATYEQYF
TRBV27,TRBJ2-5,CASSPVQRTGGKQETQYF
TRBV5-1,TRBJ2-1,CASSPLLAGGPNEQFF
TRBV5-5,TRBJ2-5,CATSVGQGLETQYF
TRBV7-8,TRBJ1-4,CASSLVEIATNEKLFF